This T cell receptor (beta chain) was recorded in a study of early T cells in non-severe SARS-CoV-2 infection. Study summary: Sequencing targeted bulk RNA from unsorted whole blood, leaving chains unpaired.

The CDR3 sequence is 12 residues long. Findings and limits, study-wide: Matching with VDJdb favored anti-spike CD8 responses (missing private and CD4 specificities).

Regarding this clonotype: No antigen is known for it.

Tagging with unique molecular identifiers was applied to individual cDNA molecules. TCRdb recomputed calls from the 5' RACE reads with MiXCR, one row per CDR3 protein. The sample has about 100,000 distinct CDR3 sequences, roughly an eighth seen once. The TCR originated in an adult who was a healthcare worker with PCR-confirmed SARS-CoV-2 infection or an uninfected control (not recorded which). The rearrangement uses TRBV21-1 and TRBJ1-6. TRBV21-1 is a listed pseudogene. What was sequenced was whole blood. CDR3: CASSPRREQQGF. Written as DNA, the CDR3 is TGTGCCAGCAGCCCAAGGCGGGAGCAGCAGGGGTTT.